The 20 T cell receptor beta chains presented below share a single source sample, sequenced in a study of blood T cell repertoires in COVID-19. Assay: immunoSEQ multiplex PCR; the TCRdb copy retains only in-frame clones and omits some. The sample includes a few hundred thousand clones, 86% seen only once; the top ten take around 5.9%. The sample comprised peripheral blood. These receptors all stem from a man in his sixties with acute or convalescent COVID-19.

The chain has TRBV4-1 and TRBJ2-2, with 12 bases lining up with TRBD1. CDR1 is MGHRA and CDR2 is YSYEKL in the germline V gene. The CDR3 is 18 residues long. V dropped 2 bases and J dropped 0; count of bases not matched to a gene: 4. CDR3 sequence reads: CASSQTGTGGTNTGELFF. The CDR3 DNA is TGCGCCAGCAGCCAAACCGGGACAGGGGGCACGAACACCGGGGAGCTGTTTTTT.

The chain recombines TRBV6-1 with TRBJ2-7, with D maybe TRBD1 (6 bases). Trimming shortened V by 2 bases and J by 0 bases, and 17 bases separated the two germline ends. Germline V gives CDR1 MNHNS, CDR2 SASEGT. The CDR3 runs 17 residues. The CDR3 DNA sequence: TGTGCCAGCAGTGAAAATTTGGGGACACGAAACTCCTACGAGCAGTACTTC. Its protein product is CASSENLGTRNSYEQYF.

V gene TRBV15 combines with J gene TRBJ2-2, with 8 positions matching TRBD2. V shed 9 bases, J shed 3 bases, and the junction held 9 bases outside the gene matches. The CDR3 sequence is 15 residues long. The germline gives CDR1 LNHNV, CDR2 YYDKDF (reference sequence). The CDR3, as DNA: TGTGCCACTAGTCCGGGACTAGAGGACACCGGGGAGCTGTTTTTT. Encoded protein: CATSPGLEDTGELFF.

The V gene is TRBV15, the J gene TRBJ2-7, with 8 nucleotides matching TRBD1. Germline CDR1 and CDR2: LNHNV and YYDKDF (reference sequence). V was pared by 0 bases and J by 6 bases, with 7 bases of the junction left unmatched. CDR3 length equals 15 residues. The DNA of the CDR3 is TGTGCCACCAGCAGAGATAGACAGGGGCTCGGCGAGCAGTACTTC. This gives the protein CATSRDRQGLGEQYF.

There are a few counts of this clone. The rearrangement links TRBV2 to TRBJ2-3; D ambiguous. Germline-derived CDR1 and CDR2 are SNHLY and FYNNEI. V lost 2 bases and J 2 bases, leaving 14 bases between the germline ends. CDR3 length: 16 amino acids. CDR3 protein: CASSEFQAGNTDTQYF. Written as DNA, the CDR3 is TGTGCCAGCAGTGAATTTCAGGCAGGAAACACAGATACGCAGTATTTT.

The CDR3 DNA follows: TGCGCCAGCAGCGTCGACCTCGGGACTAGCGGGAGTGGCGAGCAGTACTTC. This codes for CASSVDLGTSGSGEQYF. The rearrangement uses TRBV10-2 and TRBJ2-7; 14 nucleotides align to TRBD2. Germline CDR1 reads WSHSY; CDR2 reads SAAADI. The CDR3 sequence is 17 residues long. The V segment lost 6 bases and the J segment 6 bases; nucleotides outside the gene matches: 13.

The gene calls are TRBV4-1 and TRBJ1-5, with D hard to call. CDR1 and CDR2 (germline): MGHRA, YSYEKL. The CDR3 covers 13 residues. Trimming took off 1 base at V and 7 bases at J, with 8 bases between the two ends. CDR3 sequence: CASSQGLLQPQHF. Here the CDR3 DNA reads TGCGCCAGCAGCCAAGGCTTACTGCAGCCCCAGCATTTT.

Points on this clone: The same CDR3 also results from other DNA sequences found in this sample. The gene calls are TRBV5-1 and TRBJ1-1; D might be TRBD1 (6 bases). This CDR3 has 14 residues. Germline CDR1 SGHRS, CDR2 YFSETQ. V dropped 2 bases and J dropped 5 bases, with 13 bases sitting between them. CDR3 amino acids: CASSFTGGKTEAFF. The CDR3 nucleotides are TGCGCCAGCAGCTTTACGGGGGGCAAGACTGAAGCTTTCTTT.

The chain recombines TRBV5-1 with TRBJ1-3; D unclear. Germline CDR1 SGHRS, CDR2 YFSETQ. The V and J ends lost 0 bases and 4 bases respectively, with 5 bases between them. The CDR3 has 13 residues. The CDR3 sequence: CASSLDIGNTIYF. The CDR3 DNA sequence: TGCGCCAGCAGCTTGGACATCGGAAACACCATATATTTT.

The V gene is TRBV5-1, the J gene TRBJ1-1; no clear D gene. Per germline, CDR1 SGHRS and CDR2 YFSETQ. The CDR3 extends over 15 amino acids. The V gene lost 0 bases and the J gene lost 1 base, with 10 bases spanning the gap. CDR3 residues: CASSLADPRNTEAFF. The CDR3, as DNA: TGCGCCAGCAGCTTGGCCGATCCGAGGAACACTGAAGCTTTCTTT.

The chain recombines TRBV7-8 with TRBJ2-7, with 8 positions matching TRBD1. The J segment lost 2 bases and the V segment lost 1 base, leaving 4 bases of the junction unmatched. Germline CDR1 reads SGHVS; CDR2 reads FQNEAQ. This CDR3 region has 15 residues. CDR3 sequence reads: CASSLDLGQAYEQYF. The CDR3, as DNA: TGTGCCAGCAGCTTAGATTTGGGACAGGCCTACGAGCAGTACTTC.

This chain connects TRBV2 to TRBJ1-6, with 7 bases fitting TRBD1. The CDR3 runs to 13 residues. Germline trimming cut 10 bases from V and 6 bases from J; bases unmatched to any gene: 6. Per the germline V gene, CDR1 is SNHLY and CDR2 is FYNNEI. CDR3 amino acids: CAKQGIGNSPLHF. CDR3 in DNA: TGTGCCAAACAGGGGATAGGTAATTCACCCCTCCACTTT.

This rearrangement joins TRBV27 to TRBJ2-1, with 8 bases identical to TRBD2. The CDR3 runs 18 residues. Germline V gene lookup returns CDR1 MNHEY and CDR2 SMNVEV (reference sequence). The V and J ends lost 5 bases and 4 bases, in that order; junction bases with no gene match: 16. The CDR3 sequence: CASSITPSGAGVYNEQFF. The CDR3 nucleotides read TGTGCCAGCAGTATCACCCCTTCTGGAGCGGGAGTTTACAATGAGCAGTTCTTC.

As DNA, the CDR3 is TGTGCCAGCAGCAGTTTATCCGACCCCCCGGGGGTGGCGGGCCCTCTGTACAATGAGCAGTTCTTC. Translation gives CASSSLSDPPGVAGPLYNEQFF. This chain connects TRBV27 to TRBJ2-1, with a tentative D call TRBD2 (6 bases). This CDR3 is built from 22 residues. V was shortened by 6 bases and J by 4 bases, with 37 bases between the two germline ends. The germline gives CDR1 MNHEY, CDR2 SMNVEV (reference sequence).

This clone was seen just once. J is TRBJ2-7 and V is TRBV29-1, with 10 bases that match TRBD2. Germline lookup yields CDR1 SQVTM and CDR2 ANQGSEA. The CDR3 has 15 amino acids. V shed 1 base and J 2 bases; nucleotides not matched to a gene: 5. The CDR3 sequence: CSVEAPSGGPYEQYF. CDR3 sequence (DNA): TGCAGCGTTGAAGCTCCTAGCGGGGGCCCCTACGAGCAGTACTTC.

CDR3 loop: CASSYPLDRGLDGYTF. CDR3 in DNA: TGTGCCAGCAGTTACCCCCTCGACAGGGGGCTCGATGGCTACACCTTC. The chain couples TRBV6-6 to TRBJ1-2; 10 bases are shared with TRBD1. V lost 2 bases to trimming and J lost 6 bases; unmatched junction nucleotides: 9. The CDR3 totals 16 residues. The germline V gene has CDR1 MNHNY and CDR2 SVGAGI (reference sequence).

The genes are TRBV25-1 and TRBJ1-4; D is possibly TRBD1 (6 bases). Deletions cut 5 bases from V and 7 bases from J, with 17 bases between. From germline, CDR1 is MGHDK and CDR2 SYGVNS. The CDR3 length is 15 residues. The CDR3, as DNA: TGTGCCAGCAGTCCCGAGGGGGGGTGGGCTGAAAAACTGTTTTTT. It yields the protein CASSPEGGWAEKLFF.

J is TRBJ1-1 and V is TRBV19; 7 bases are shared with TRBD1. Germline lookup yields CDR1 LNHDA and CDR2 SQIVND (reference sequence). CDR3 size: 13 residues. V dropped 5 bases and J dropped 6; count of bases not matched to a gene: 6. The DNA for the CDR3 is TGTGCCAGTAGTTTAAGGACAGGAGCTGAAGCTTTCTTT. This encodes CASSLRTGAEAFF.

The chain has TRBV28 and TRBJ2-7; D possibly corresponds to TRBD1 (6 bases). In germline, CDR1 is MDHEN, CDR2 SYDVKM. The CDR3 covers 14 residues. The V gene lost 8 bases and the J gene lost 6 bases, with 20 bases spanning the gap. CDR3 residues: CASVDSGRGGEQYF. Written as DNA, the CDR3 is TGTGCCAGCGTGGACAGCGGCCGAGGAGGCGAGCAGTACTTC.

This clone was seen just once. CDR3 sequence: CASSPRTSGANYEQYF. In DNA, the CDR3 is TGCGCCAGCAGCCCGAGGACTAGCGGGGCGAACTACGAGCAGTACTTC. The rearrangement joins TRBV5-1 to TRBJ2-7; 12 positions match TRBD2. With V trimmed by 4 bases and J by 3 bases, 8 bases remained unmatched. The V gene's germline CDR1 is SGHRS and CDR2 YFSETQ. The CDR3 totals 16 residues.